The 31 T cell receptor beta chains below all came from one sample that was sequenced in a study of blood T cell repertoires in COVID-19. Only in-frame clones appear in the TCRdb table, and some are missing; sequencing was by immunoSEQ multiplex PCR. In the table there are roughly 69,000 clones, roughly 80% of which are singletons. Input material: peripheral blood. The receptors originated from a man in his sixties with COVID-19, enrolled during active disease.

The gene calls are TRBV28 and TRBJ2-1; no clear D gene. This CDR3 is built from 14 residues. Trimming shortened V by 3 bases and J by 9 bases, and 15 bases separated the two germline ends. Per the germline V gene, CDR1 is MDHEN and CDR2 is SYDVKM. In DNA form, the CDR3 reads TGTGCCAGCAGTTTCGGCGGCTCGGTTTCTGAGCAGTTCTTC. It yields the protein CASSFGGSVSEQFF.

The chain joins TRBV9 to TRBJ2-5; 7 bases are a match to TRBD2. This CDR3 comprises 14 residues. Germline V gives CDR1 SGDLS, CDR2 YYNGEE. With V trimmed by 2 bases and J by 0 bases, 1 base remained unmatched. Here the CDR3 DNA reads TGTGCCAGCAGCGTGACTAGCAACCAAGAGACCCAGTACTTC. Translating gives CASSVTSNQETQYF.

This chain uses TRBV24-1 with TRBJ2-5; 9 nucleotides align to TRBD1. V was clipped by 3 bases and J by 5 bases; unmatched bases: 6. Per germline, CDR1 KGHDR and CDR2 SFDVKD. The CDR3 covers 15 residues. CDR3 sequence reads: CATSDPRGTGETQYF. The CDR3 nucleotides read TGTGCCACCAGTGATCCTAGGGGGACAGGGGAGACCCAGTACTTC.

V is TRBV7-9 and J is TRBJ1-2; possible D gene TRBD1, 5 bases. The CDR3 contains 14 residues. Between the trimmed V and J ends, which lost 5 bases and 5 bases, there was a span of 15 bases. CDR1 is SEHNR, CDR2 FQNEAQ, per germline (reference sequence). The CDR3 sequence: CASSPRGATYGYTF. Here the CDR3 DNA reads TGTGCCAGCAGCCCCCGCGGGGCGACATATGGCTACACCTTC. The full variable domain, rest sourced from reference TRBV7-9 and TRBJ1-2, is DTGVSQNPRHKITKRGQNVTFRCDPISEHNRLYWYRQTLGQGPEFLTYFQNEAQLEKSRLLSDRFSAERPKGSFSTLEIQRTEQGDSAMYLCASSPRGATYGYTFGSGTRLTVV.

This clone was picked up a small number of times. CDR3 amino acids: CASSEYEGAVQPQHF. The CDR3 nucleotides read TGTGCCAGCAGTGAATATGAGGGGGCAGTTCAGCCCCAGCATTTT. V is TRBV2 and J is TRBJ1-5, with 7 positions matching TRBD1. Germline-derived CDR1 and CDR2 are SNHLY and FYNNEI. CDR3 length: 15 amino acids. V lost 2 bases and J lost 6; bases outside the gene matches: 7. The whole variable domain, remainder taken from reference TRBV2 and TRBJ1-5, is EPEVTQTPSHQVTQMGQEVILRCVPISNHLYFYWYRQILGQKVEFLVSFYNNEISEKSEIFDDQFSVERPDGSNFTLKIRSTKLEDSAMYFCASSEYEGAVQPQHFGDGTRLSIL.

V gene TRBV4-2 combines with J gene TRBJ2-2; tentative D call: TRBD2 (6 bases). CDR1 and CDR2 from the germline V gene are LGHNA and YNFKEQ. CDR3 length: 15 residues. V was clipped by 1 base and J by 3 bases, with 9 bases between them. CDR3 nucleotide sequence: TGTGCCAGCAGCCAAGCTCGGGGGTACACCGGGGAGCTGTTTTTT. This sequence encodes CASSQARGYTGELFF.

In DNA form, the CDR3 reads TGTGCCAGTAGTAGAGGGGGGGTTAATGAGCAGTTCTTC. Translated: CASSRGGVNEQFF. The chain employs TRBV19 and TRBJ2-1; a possible D gene is TRBD2 (7 bases). The CDR3 sequence is 13 residues long. From germline, CDR1 is LNHDA and CDR2 SQIVND (reference sequence). The V and J ends lost 4 bases and 7 bases respectively, with 11 bases between them.

This clone was picked up one time. The rearrangement links TRBV6-2 or TRBV6-3 to TRBJ2-5; 7 positions agree with TRBD2. Germline CDR1 and CDR2: MNHEY and SVGEGT. V lost 5 bases, J lost 7 bases, and 10 bases stayed unmatched. CDR3 length: 14 residues. The CDR3 DNA reads TGTGCCAGCAGTGCTTCCGCGGGGGTCGGGACCCAGTACTTC. Residues: CASSASAGVGTQYF.

The chain carries TRBV28 and TRBJ1-6, with 9 nucleotides matching TRBD1. CDR1 is MDHEN, CDR2 SYDVKM, per germline. The V and J ends lost 5 bases and 8 bases, in that order; junction bases with no gene match: 7. The CDR3 is 15 residues long. CDR3 sequence: CASSPRDRVDSPLHF. The CDR3 DNA is TGTGCCAGCAGTCCCCGGGACAGGGTGGATTCACCCCTCCACTTT. The full variable domain, its missing parts supplied by reference TRBV28 and TRBJ1-6, is DVKVTQSSRYLVKRTGEKVFLECVQDMDHENMFWYRQDPGLGLRLIYFSYDVKMKEKGDIPEGYSVSREKKERFSLILESASTNQTSMYLCASSPRDRVDSPLHFGNGTRLTVT.

The CDR3, as DNA: TGTGCCAGCAGCCAGAGGACAGCCAATCAGCCCCAGCATTTT. This translates into CASSQRTANQPQHF. The chain links TRBV4-2 to TRBJ1-5; maybe TRBD1 (6 bases). This CDR3 has 14 residues. Trimming left V 3 bases short and J 3 bases short, with 9 bases between. Germline V gene sequence: CDR1 LGHNA, CDR2 YNFKEQ.

This clone was counted between two and nine times. This chain links TRBV30 with TRBJ2-5; D is possibly TRBD1 (6 bases). Germline V lookup: CDR1 GTSNPN, CDR2 SVGIG (reference sequence). V lost 3 bases, J lost 4 bases, and 27 bases lay in between. The CDR3 has 18 residues. The DNA of the CDR3 is TGTGCCTGGAGCTCTCCAGGGGCCGTCTCACTAAGATTAGAGACCCAGTACTTC. It is translated as CAWSSPGAVSLRLETQYF.

The chain carries TRBV5-1 and TRBJ2-5; D unclear. The CDR3 is 13 residues long. Looked up from germline, CDR1 is SGHRS and CDR2 is YFSETQ. V lost 1 base to trimming and J lost 5 bases, with 9 bases between them. The CDR3 bases are TGCGCCAGCAGCTTGCAGGTACAGGAGACCCAGTACTTC. This sequence encodes CASSLQVQETQYF.

V and J are TRBV6-5 and TRBJ2-1, with unresolved D. There are 13 residues in the CDR3. V was cut by 2 bases and J by 7 bases, with 9 bases left in between. In germline, CDR1 is MNHEY, CDR2 SVGAGI. The CDR3 bases are TGTGCCAGCAGTTACGACGGAGAAAATGAGCAGTTCTTC. As protein: CASSYDGENEQFF.

V and J are TRBV28 and TRBJ2-2; 8 positions match TRBD2. The trim removed 4 bases at V and 8 bases at J, leaving 9 bases unmatched. The CDR3 has 15 residues. Germline values: CDR1 MDHEN, CDR2 SYDVKM. This CDR3 reads CASSSLAGYEGELFF. The CDR3 nucleotides read TGTGCCAGCAGTTCATTAGCGGGGTACGAAGGGGAGCTGTTTTTT.

The CDR3 DNA follows: TGCAGTGCTAGTGTGGCAACAAGGGGATACGAGCAGTACTTC. It is translated as CSASVATRGYEQYF. V usage is TRBV20-1 and J usage is TRBJ2-7; tentatively, D is TRBD1 (5 bases). This CDR3 spans 14 amino acids. V shed 3 bases and J shed 4 bases, with 16 bases lying between them. Germline CDR1 DFQATT, CDR2 SNEGSKA (reference sequence).

The rearrangement joins TRBV6-2 or TRBV6-3 to TRBJ2-3, with 14 bases fitting TRBD2. The V gene's germline CDR1 is MNHEY and CDR2 SVGEGT. V was clipped by 2 bases and J by 5 bases; unmatched bases: 3. The CDR3 is 16 amino acids. The CDR3 is CASSYPGTSGRDTQYF. CDR3 DNA sequence: TGTGCCAGCAGTTACCCAGGGACTAGCGGGAGAGATACGCAGTATTTT.

V usage is TRBV6-1 and J usage is TRBJ1-6; 8 positions agree with TRBD1. CDR1 is MNHNS, CDR2 SASEGT, per germline. This CDR3 is 14 amino acids long. Trimming at V came to 3 bases and at J to 5 bases, leaving 0 bases not matched to a gene. In DNA, the CDR3 is TGTGCCAGCAGTGACAGGGGGCATAATTCACCCCTCCACTTT. It codes for CASSDRGHNSPLHF.

This sequence joins TRBV30 and TRBJ2-1; TRBD2 matches at 11 bases. Germline V CDR1 and CDR2: GTSNPN, SVGIG (reference sequence). This CDR3 has 14 amino acids. V was clipped by 3 bases and J by 7 bases; unmatched bases: 5. CDR3: CAWRVAGGQNEQFF. CDR3 DNA: TGTGCCTGGAGGGTAGCGGGGGGGCAGAATGAGCAGTTCTTC. Looking up the rest from reference TRBV30 and TRBJ2-1 gives the full variable domain: SQTIHQWPATLVQPVGSPLSLECTVEGTSNPNLYWYRQAAGRGLQLLFYSVGIGQISSEVPQNLSASRPQDRQFILSSKKLLLSDSGFYLCAWRVAGGQNEQFFGPGTRLTVL.

The CDR3 sequence: CASISGWGQGLSGNTIYF. CDR3 DNA sequence: TGTGCCAGTATCTCCGGGTGGGGACAGGGATTGTCTGGAAACACCATATATTTT. The chain joins TRBV19 to TRBJ1-3; 9 bases match TRBD1. J lost 1 base, V lost 7 bases, and 14 bases had no gene match. CDR1 and CDR2 from the germline V gene are LNHDA and SQIVND (reference sequence). This CDR3 is 18 amino acids long. Variable domain in full (rest from reference TRBV19 and TRBJ1-3): DGGITQSPKYLFRKEGQNVTLSCEQNLNHDAMYWYRQDPGQGLRLIYYSQIVNDFQKGDIAEGYSVSREKKESFPLTVTSAQKNPTAFYLCASISGWGQGLSGNTIYFGEGSWLTVV.

This chain connects TRBV2 to TRBJ2-2; possible D gene TRBD1, 7 bases. CDR1 is SNHLY, CDR2 FYNNEI, per germline. V lost 2 bases and J lost 5, with 15 bases in between. The CDR3 extends over 16 amino acids. CDR3 nucleotide sequence: TGTGCCAGCAGTGAAAGGAGGGGGCAATGGACCGGGGAGCTGTTTTTT. This translates into CASSERRGQWTGELFF.

V usage is TRBV6-5 and J usage is TRBJ2-3; weak D call: TRBD1 (6 bases). Looked up from germline, CDR1 is MNHEY and CDR2 is SVGAGI. V was pared by 6 bases and J by 11 bases, with 15 bases between. The CDR3 runs to 12 residues. The CDR3 spells CASSPGDPGQYF. The CDR3 bases are TGTGCCAGCAGCCCAGGGGATCCAGGGCAGTATTTT.

This clone was observed a handful of times. The CDR3 here is CAIGDRGEKLFF. CDR3 sequence (DNA): TGTGCCATCGGGGACAGGGGTGAAAAACTGTTTTTT. The chain employs TRBV10-3 and TRBJ1-4; TRBD1 matches at 10 bases. This CDR3 spans 12 amino acids. With V trimmed by 8 bases and J by 7 bases, 1 base remained unmatched. Germline lookup yields CDR1 ENHRY and CDR2 SYGVKD.

The chain is built from TRBV7-9 and TRBJ2-6; TRBD1 is a possible D gene (5 bases). The ends were cut back, 5 bases at V and 0 bases at J, with 14 bases in the middle. Germline V gene data show CDR1 as SEHNR and CDR2 as FQNEAQ (reference sequence). This CDR3 comprises 17 residues. CDR3 region: CASSDVPGFSGANVLTF. The CDR3 DNA reads TGTGCCAGCAGCGATGTGCCAGGGTTCTCTGGGGCCAACGTCCTGACTTTC. Based on the CDR3 plus reference TRBV7-9 and TRBJ2-6, the full variable domain is DTGVSQNPRHKITKRGQNVTFRCDPISEHNRLYWYRQTLGQGPEFLTYFQNEAQLEKSRLLSDRFSAERPKGSFSTLEIQRTEQGDSAMYLCASSDVPGFSGANVLTFGAGSRLTVL.

This chain joins TRBV11-3 and TRBJ2-3; 7 bases fit TRBD2. This CDR3 comprises 15 residues. V lost 3 bases and J lost 5; bases outside the gene matches: 8. Germline V gene sequence: CDR1 SGHNT, CDR2 YENEEA. The CDR3 loop reads CASSFRAGGRDTQYF. CDR3 nucleotide sequence: TGTGCCAGCAGCTTTCGGGCCGGGGGGAGAGATACGCAGTATTTT.

The table lists this clone with a few counts. The rearrangement links TRBV19 to TRBJ1-3; D is ambiguous. Trimming pared 1 base from V and 0 bases from J, leaving 7 bases between. This CDR3 region has 15 residues. Looked up from germline, CDR1 is LNHDA and CDR2 is SQIVND (reference sequence). In DNA form, the CDR3 reads TGTGCCAGTAGTATAGCCACCTACTCTGGAAACACCATATATTTT. Translating gives CASSIATYSGNTIYF.

This rearrangement joins TRBV5-5 to TRBJ2-1; a weak D match, TRBD1 (6 bases). The ends were cut back, 4 bases at V and 6 bases at J, with 14 bases in the middle. The CDR3 is 14 amino acids. Germline V CDR1 and CDR2: SGHKS, YYEKEE (reference sequence). This CDR3 is CASSRNRVANEQFF. DNA of the CDR3: TGTGCCAGCAGCCGAAACAGGGTTGCCAATGAGCAGTTCTTC.

This clone came up a few times. V is TRBV30 and J is TRBJ1-2; D uncertain. Germline V CDR1 and CDR2: GTSNPN, SVGIG (reference sequence). Trimming pared 0 bases from V and 4 bases from J, leaving 6 bases between. The length of the CDR3 is 12 residues. In DNA form, the CDR3 reads TGTGCCTGGAGTGTACAGTTCTATGGCTACACCTTC. Its protein product is CAWSVQFYGYTF.

This clone came up once. J is TRBJ2-5 and V is TRBV5-4, with 8 bases aligning to TRBD1. Trimming took 6 bases from V and 5 from J; bases not matched to a gene: 12. Looked up from germline, CDR1 is SGHNT and CDR2 is YYREEE (reference sequence). The CDR3 totals 15 residues. CDR3 loop: CASISRQGLGETQYF. CDR3 nucleotides: TGTGCCAGCATCTCCCGACAGGGGTTGGGGGAGACCCAGTACTTC.

This chain connects TRBV19 to TRBJ2-3; D is perhaps TRBD2 (7 bases). Trimming shortened V by 3 bases and J by 3 bases, and 13 bases separated the two germline ends. CDR3 length: 15 amino acids. CDR1 LNHDA and CDR2 SQIVND come from the germline V gene (reference sequence). DNA for the CDR3: TGTGCCAGTAGTATTCTGCGGGGGCGAACAGATACGCAGTATTTT. Translating gives CASSILRGRTDTQYF.

The V gene is TRBV3-1 (or the pseudogene TRBV3-2), the J gene TRBJ2-3, with a weak D call TRBD2 (6 bases). V was clipped by 1 base and J by 9 bases, with 14 bases between them. CDR3 length: 14 residues. Looked up from germline, CDR1 is LGHDT and CDR2 is YNNKEL (reference sequence). The chain's CDR3 is CASSQVGGPGTQYF. DNA of the CDR3: TGTGCCAGCAGCCAAGTGGGGGGTCCGGGGACGCAGTATTTT.

The chain is built from TRBV7-2 and TRBJ2-7; 9 bases agree with TRBD1. Germline V gives CDR1 SGHTA, CDR2 FQGNSA. CDR3 length: 14 residues. V was pared by 1 base and J by 2 bases, with 0 bases of the junction left unmatched. In nucleotides, the CDR3 is TGTGCCAGCAGCTTAGGACAGGGGGCCTACGAGCAGTACTTC. This translates into CASSLGQGAYEQYF.